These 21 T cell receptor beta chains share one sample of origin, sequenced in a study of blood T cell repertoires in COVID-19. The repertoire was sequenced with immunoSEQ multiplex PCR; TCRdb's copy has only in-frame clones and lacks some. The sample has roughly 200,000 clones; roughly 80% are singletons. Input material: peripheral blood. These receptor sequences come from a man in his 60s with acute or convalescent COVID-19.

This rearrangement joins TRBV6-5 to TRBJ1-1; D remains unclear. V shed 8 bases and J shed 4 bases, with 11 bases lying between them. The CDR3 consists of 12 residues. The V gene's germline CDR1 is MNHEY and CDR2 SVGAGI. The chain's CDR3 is CASLSAFTEAFF. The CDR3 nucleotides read TGTGCCAGCCTGAGTGCATTCACTGAAGCTTTCTTT.

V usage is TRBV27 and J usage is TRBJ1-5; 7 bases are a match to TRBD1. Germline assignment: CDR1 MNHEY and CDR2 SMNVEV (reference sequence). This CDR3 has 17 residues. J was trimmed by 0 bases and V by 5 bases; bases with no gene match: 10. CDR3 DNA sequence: TGTGCCAGCAGTCCTCGGGACAGCACCAATAGCAATCAGCCCCAGCATTTT. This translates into CASSPRDSTNSNQPQHF.

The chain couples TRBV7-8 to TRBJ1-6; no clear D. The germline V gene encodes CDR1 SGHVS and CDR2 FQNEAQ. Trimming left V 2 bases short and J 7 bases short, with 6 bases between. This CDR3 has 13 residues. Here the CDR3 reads CASSLFRNSPLHF. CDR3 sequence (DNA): TGTGCCAGCAGCTTATTTCGGAATTCACCCCTCCACTTT. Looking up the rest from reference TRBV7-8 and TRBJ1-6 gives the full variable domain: GAGVSQSPRYKVAKRGQDVALRCDPISGHVSLFWYQQALGQGPEFLTYFQNEAQLDKSGLPSDRFFAERPEGSVSTLKIQRTQQEDSAVYLCASSLFRNSPLHFGNGTRLTVT.

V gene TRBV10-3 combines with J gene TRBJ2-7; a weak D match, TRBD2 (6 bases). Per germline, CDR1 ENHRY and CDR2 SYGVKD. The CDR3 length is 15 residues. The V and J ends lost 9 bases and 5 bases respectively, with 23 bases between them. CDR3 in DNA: TGTGCCATTTCGACGGGACTTAACCCAAGGGACGAGCAGTACTTC. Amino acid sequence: CAISTGLNPRDEQYF.

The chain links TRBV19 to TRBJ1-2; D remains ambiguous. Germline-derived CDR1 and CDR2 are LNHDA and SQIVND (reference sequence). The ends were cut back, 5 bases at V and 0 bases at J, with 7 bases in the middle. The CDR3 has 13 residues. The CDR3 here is CASSAQANYGYTF. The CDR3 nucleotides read TGTGCCAGTAGTGCCCAGGCTAACTATGGCTACACCTTC.

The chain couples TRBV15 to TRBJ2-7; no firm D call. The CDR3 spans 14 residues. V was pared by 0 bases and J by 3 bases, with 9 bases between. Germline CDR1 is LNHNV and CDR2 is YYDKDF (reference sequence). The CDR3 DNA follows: TGTGCCACCAGCAGAGATTTTGAGCACTACGAGCAGTACTTC. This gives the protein CATSRDFEHYEQYF.

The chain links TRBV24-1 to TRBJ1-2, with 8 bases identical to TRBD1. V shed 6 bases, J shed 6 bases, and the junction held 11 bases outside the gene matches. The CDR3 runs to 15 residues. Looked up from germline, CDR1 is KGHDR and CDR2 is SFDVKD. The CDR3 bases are TGTGCCACCAGTCGCCAAACTGACAGGGGTCATGGCTACACCTTC. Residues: CATSRQTDRGHGYTF.

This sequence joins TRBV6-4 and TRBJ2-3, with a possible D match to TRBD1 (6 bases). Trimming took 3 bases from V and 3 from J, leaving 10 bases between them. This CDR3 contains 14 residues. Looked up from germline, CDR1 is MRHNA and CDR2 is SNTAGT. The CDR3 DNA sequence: TGTGCCAGCAGTGATGCAGGGGAGACAGATACGCAGTATTTT. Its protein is CASSDAGETDTQYF.

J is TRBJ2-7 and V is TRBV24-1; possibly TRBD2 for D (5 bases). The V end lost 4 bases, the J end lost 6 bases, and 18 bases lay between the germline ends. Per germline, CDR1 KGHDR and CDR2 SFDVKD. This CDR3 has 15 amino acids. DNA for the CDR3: TGTGCCACCAGTGACTCGGGGATAACCCTTTCCGAGCAGTACTTC. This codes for CATSDSGITLSEQYF.

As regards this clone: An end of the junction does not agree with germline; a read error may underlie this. The CDR3: CANSIGIPYGTPTGELFF. CDR3 sequence (DNA): TGTGCCAATAGTATAGGGATCCCGTACGGGACACCCACCGGGGAGCTGTTTTTT. The gene calls are TRBV19 and TRBJ2-2; D possibly corresponds to TRBD1 (6 bases). Per germline, CDR1 LNHDA and CDR2 SQIVND (reference sequence). This CDR3 comprises 18 residues.

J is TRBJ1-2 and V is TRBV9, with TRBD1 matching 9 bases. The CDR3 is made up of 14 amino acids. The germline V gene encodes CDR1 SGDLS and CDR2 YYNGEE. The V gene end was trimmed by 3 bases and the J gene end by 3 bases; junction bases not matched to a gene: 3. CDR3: CASSDRQGDYGYTF. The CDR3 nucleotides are TGTGCCAGCAGCGACCGACAGGGGGACTATGGCTACACCTTC.

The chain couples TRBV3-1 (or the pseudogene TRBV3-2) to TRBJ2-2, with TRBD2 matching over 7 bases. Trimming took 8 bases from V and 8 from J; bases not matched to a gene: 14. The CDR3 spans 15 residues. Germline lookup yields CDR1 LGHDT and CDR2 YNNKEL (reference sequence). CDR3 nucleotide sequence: TGTGCCAGCCGGGCTAGCGGTCAGAGGTCTGGGGAGCTGTTTTTT. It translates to CASRASGQRSGELFF.

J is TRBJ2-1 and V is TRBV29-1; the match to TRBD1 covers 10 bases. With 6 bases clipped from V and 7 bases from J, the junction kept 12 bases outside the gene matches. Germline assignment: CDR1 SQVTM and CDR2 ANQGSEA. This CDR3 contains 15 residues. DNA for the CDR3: TGCAGCGTAAATAGAGGGGACAGGGGATGGAATGAGCAGTTCTTC. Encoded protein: CSVNRGDRGWNEQFF.

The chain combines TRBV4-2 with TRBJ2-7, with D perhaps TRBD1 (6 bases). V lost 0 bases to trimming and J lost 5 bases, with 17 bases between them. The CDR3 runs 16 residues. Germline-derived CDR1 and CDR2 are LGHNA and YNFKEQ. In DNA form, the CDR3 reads TGTGCCAGCAGCCAAGATTTAACAGGGAATGACGACGAGCAGTACTTC. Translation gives CASSQDLTGNDDEQYF.

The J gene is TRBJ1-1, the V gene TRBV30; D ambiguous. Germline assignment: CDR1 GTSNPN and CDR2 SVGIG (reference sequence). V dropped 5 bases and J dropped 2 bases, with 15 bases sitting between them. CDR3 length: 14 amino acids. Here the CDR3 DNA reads TGTGCCTGGTCCCGGGTCCCCTCAAACACTGAAGCTTTCTTT. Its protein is CAWSRVPSNTEAFF.

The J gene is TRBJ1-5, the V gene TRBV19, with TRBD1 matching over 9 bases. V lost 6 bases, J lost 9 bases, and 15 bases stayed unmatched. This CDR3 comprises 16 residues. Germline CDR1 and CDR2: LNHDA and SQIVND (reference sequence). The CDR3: CASRTGTGLLSLPQHF. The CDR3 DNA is TGTGCCAGTAGAACCGGGACAGGGTTGTTATCTTTGCCCCAGCATTTT. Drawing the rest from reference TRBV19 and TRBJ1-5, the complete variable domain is DGGITQSPKYLFRKEGQNVTLSCEQNLNHDAMYWYRQDPGQGLRLIYYSQIVNDFQKGDIAEGYSVSREKKESFPLTVTSAQKNPTAFYLCASRTGTGLLSLPQHFGDGTRLSIL.

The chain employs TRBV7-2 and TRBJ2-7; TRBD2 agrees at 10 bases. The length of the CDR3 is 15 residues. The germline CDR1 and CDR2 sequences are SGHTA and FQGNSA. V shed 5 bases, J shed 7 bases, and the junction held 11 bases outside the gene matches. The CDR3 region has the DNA TGTGCCAGCAGCACCCAAGCGGGAGGGCCGGGGGAGCAGTACTTC. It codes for CASSTQAGGPGEQYF.

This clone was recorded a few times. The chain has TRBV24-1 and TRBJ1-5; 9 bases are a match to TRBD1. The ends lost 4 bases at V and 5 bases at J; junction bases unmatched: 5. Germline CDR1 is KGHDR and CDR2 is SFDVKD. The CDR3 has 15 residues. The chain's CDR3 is CATSDGTGNHQPQHF. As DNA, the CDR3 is TGTGCCACCAGTGACGGGACAGGGAATCATCAGCCCCAGCATTTT.

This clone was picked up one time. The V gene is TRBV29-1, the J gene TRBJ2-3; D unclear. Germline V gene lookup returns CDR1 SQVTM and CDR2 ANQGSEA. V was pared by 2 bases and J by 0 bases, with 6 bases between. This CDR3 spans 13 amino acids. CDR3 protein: CSVERDSTDTQYF. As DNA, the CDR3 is TGCAGCGTTGAACGCGATAGCACAGATACGCAGTATTTT.

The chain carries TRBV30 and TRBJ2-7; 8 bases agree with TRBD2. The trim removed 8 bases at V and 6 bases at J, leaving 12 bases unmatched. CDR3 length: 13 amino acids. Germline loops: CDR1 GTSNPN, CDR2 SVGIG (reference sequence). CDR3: CAGKRGPPCEQYF. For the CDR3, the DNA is TGTGCCGGGAAGCGGGGGCCGCCTTGCGAGCAGTACTTC.

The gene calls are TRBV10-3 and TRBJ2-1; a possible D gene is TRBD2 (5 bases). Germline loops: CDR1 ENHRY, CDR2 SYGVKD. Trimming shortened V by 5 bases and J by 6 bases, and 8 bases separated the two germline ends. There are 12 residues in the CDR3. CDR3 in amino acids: CAISHEGNEQFF. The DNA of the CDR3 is TGTGCCATCAGTCACGAGGGCAATGAGCAGTTCTTC.